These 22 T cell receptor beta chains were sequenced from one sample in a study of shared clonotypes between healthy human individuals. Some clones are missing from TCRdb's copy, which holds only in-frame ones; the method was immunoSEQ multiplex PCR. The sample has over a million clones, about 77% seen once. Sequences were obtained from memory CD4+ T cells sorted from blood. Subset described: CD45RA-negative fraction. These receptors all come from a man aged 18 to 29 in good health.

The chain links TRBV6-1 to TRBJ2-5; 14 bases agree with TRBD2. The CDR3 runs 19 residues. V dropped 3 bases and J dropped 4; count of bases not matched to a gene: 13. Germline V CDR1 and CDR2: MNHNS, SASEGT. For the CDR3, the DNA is TGTGCCAGCAGTGACCAAGGGACTAGCGGGGGCCCGCGGCGAGAGACCCAGTACTTC. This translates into CASSDQGTSGGPRRETQYF.

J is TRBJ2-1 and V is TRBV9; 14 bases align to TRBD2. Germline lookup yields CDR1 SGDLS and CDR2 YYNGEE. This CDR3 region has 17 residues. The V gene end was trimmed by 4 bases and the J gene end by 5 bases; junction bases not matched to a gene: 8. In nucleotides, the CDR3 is TGTGCCAGCAGCCCAAGGACTAGCGGGAGGATAGACAATGAGCAGTTCTTC. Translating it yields CASSPRTSGRIDNEQFF.

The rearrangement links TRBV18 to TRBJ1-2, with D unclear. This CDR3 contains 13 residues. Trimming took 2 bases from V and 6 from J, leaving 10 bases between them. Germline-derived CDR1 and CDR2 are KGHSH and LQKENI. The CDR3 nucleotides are TGTGCCAGCTCACCAACGACATATAATGGCTACACCTTC. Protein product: CASSPTTYNGYTF.

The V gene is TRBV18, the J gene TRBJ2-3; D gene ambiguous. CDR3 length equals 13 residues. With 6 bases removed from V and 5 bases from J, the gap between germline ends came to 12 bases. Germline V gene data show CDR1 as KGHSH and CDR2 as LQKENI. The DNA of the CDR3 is TGTGCCAGCTCCAATTTAGGCGGAGATACGCAGTATTTT. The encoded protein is CASSNLGGDTQYF. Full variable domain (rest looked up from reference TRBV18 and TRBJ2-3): NAGVMQNPRHLVRRRGQEARLRCSPMKGHSHVYWYRQLPEEGLKFMVYLQKENIIDESGMPKERFSAEFPKEGPSILRIQQVVRGDSAAYFCASSNLGGDTQYFGPGTRLTVL.

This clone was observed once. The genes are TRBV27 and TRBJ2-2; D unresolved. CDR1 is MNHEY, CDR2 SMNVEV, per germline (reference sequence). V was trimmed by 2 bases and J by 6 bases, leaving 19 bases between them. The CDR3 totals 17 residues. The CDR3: CASSLVGKALGPGELFF. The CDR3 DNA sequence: TGTGCCAGCAGTTTAGTCGGTAAAGCCCTTGGGCCCGGGGAGCTGTTTTTT.

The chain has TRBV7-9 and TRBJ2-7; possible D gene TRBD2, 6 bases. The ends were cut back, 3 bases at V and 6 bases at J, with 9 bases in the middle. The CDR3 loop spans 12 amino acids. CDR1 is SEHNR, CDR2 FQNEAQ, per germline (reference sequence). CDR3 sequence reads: CASSFGTGEQYF. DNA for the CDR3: TGTGCCAGCAGCTTTGGGACTGGCGAGCAGTACTTC.

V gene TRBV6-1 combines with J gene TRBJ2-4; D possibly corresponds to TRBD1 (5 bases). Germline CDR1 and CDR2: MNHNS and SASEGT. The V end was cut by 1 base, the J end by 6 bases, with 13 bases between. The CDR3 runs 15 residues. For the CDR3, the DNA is TGTGCCAGCAGTGAAGAAGGGGCCCGGTTAAACATTCAGTACTTC. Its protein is CASSEEGARLNIQYF.

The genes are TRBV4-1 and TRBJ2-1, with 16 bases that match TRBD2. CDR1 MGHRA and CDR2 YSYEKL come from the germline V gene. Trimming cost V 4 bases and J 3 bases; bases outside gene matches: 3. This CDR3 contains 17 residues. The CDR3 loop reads CASSPGTSGRGYNEQFF. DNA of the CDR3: TGCGCCAGCAGCCCCGGGACTAGCGGGAGGGGCTACAATGAGCAGTTCTTC.

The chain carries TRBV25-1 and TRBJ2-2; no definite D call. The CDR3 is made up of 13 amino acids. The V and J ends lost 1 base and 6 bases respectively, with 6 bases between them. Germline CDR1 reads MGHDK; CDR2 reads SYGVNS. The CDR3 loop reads CASSELGAGELFF. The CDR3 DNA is TGTGCCAGCAGTGAATTAGGCGCCGGGGAGCTGTTTTTT.

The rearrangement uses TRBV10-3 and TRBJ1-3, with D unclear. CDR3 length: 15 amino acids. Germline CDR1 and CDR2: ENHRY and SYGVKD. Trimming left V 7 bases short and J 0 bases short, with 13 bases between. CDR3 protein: CAINVGRTSGNTIYF. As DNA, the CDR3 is TGTGCCATCAATGTCGGACGGACCTCTGGAAACACCATATATTTT.

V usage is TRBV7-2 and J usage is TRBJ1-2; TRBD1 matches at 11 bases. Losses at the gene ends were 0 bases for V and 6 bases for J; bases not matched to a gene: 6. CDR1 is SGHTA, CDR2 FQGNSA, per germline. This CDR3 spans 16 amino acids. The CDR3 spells CASSLAPRTGGDGYTF. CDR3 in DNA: TGTGCCAGCAGCTTAGCCCCGAGGACAGGGGGCGATGGCTACACCTTC.

The CDR3, as DNA: TGCGCCAGCAGCTTTACTAGCGCAAGCTACAATGAGCAGTTCTTC. This gives the protein CASSFTSASYNEQFF. The chain links TRBV5-1 to TRBJ2-1; TRBD2 aligns across 7 bases. CDR1 and CDR2 from the germline V gene are SGHRS and YFSETQ. This CDR3 has 15 residues. Unmatched junction bases numbered 5, after V lost 2 bases and J lost 3 bases.

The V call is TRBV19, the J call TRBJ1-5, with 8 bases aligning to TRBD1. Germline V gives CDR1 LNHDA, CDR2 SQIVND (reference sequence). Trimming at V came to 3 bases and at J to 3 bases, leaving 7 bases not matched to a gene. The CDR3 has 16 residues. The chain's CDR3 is CASSMRTGSLNQPQHF. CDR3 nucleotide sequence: TGTGCCAGTAGTATGCGGACAGGGTCTCTCAATCAGCCCCAGCATTTT.

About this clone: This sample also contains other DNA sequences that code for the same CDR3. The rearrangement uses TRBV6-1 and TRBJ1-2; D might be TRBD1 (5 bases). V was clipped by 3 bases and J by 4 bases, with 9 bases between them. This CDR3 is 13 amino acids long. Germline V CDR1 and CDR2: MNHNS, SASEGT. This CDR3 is CASSEGGTYGYTF. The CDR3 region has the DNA TGTGCCAGCAGTGAGGGGGGAACCTATGGCTACACCTTC.

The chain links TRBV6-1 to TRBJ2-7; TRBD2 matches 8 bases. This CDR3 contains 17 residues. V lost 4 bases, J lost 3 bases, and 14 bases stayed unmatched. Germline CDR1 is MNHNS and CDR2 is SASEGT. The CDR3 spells CASSGSGGAPKDYEQYF. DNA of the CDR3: TGTGCCAGCAGTGGGTCGGGGGGGGCCCCTAAAGACTACGAGCAGTACTTC.

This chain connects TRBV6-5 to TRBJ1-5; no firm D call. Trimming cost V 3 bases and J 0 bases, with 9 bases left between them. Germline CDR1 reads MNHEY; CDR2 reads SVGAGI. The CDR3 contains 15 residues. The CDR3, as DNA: TGTGCCAGCAGTTATAGTCAAAATAGCAATCAGCCCCAGCATTTT. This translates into CASSYSQNSNQPQHF.

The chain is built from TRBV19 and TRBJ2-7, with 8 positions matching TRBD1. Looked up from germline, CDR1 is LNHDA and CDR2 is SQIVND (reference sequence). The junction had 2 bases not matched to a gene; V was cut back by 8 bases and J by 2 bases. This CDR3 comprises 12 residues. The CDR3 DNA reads TGTGCCAGTTCACAGGGGGCCTACGAGCAGTACTTC. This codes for CASSQGAYEQYF.

The CDR3 DNA reads TGTGCCAGCAGCAGAGAGAGCCCAGGGGGGGATAGCAATCAGCCCCAGCATTTT. It encodes CASSRESPGGDSNQPQHF. V and J are TRBV5-5 and TRBJ1-5; 7 bases are a match to TRBD1. V gave up 4 bases and J gave up 0 bases; unmatched junction bases: 13. Germline V gene data show CDR1 as SGHKS and CDR2 as YYEKEE (reference sequence). The CDR3 has 18 residues.

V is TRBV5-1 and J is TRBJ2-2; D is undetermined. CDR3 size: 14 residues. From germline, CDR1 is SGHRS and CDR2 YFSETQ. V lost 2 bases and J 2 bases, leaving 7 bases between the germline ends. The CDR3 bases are TGCGCCAGCAGCTTATCAAGTAACACCGGGGAGCTGTTTTTT. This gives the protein CASSLSSNTGELFF.

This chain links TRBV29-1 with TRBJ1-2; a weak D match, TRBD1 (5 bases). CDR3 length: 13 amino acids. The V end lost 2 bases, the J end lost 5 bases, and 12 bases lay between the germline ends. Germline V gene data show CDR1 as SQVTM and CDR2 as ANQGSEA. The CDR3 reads CSVELQRGYGYTF. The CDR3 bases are TGCAGCGTTGAACTTCAGAGGGGTTATGGCTACACCTTC.

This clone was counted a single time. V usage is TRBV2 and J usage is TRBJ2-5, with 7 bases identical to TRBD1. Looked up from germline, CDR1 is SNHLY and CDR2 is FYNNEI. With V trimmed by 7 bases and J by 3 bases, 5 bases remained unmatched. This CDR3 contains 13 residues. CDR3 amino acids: CASTSDRKETQYF. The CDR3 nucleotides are TGTGCCAGCACTTCGGACAGGAAAGAGACCCAGTACTTC.

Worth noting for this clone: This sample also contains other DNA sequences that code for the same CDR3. The CDR3 is CASSSQGYTEAFF. The CDR3 DNA is TGTGCCAGCAGCTCCCAGGGGTACACTGAAGCTTTCTTT. The chain couples TRBV7-9 to TRBJ1-1; a weak D match, TRBD1 (6 bases). This CDR3 is built from 13 residues. Germline values: CDR1 SEHNR, CDR2 FQNEAQ (reference sequence). V lost 4 bases and J 3 bases, leaving 9 bases between the germline ends.